The rows below give T cell receptor beta chains drawn from one sample of a study of regulatory T cells in long-lasting Graves disease. TCRdb ran MiXCR on the multiplex PCR reads and lists one entry per CDR3 protein. Of 500,000 to 700,000 distinct CDR3 sequences listed, about 30% were seen once; the top ten hold 42%. This specimen was peripheral blood mononuclear cells (PBMCs), taken when the disease was refractory, from a patient treated with antithyroid drugs. All receptors derive from a female donor with Graves disease. CDR3s leave out the opening cysteine and the closing phenylalanine or tryptophan. The D gene is left open where the match is weak.

CDR3 protein | V gene | D gene
ATSRDGRQGSAF | TRBV15 | .
ASSVTGIYGYT | TRBV19 | .
ASRPTLAKNIQY | TRBV12-3/TRBV12-4 | .
RGTGGPTEAF | TRBV20-1 | TRBD1
ASSLLTTEAF | TRBV28 | .
ASSLFSGTQETQY | TRBV7-2 | TRBD2
ASSPNRDSIYEQY | TRBV12-3/TRBV12-4 | .
AISDPGQGSYYGYT | TRBV10-3 | .
ASSASLTGWDGYT | TRBV5-1 | TRBD1
ASSFGGRVSTGYT | TRBV5-6 | .
ASSARQGASNQPQH | TRBV19 | TRBD1
SAVGRAAQETQY | TRBV20-1 | .
ATSPPGLGTGGNIQY | TRBV15 | TRBD1
ASSKGPGQGVEKLF | TRBV27 | TRBD1
ASLGQPNQPQH | TRBV12-3/TRBV12-4 | TRBD1
ASSQRRGAVYT | TRBV3-1 | .
ATTDRDPGSRNYGYT | TRBV28 | .
ASSSGGRHEAF | TRBV10-2 | .
ASSYLRTVPYEQY | TRBV6-2/TRBV6-3 | .
SARPTGFETQY | TRBV20-1 | .
ASSLVVSYEQY | TRBV6-1 | .
ASRAYRSNQPQH | TRBV27 | .
SVGTRVFPYEQY | TRBV29-1 | .
ASSLWGTGAGNTIY | TRBV28 | TRBD1
SARGGGARYQETQY | TRBV20-1 | .
ASSQDLASSGSYEQY | TRBV14 | TRBD2
ASSEWLAGEDEQF | TRBV2 | TRBD2
ASSLRRDSYGYT | TRBV28 | TRBD1
ASSPRWSGNTEAF | TRBV9 | .
SAVKHRGKDQPQH | TRBV20-1 | TRBD1
ASSLVRDSSYEQY | TRBV5-1 | TRBD1
SVGGQLAKNIQY | TRBV29-1 | .
ASSPKGRTGEDEQY | TRBV7-9 | TRBD1
ASSWGTEANYGYT | TRBV5-5 | TRBD1
ALTKDGETNYGYT | TRBV11-2 | .
ASRLPTGTAPNSNQPQH | TRBV2 | TRBD1
ASSLGRLSYGYT | TRBV12-3/TRBV12-4 | .
ASTPEQGKNIQY | TRBV6-2/TRBV6-3 | .
ASRERGGVRSYEQY | TRBV6-2/TRBV6-3 | .
ANSHSGRGDEQY | TRBV6-9 | .
ASSEDRRGYGYT | TRBV6-1 | TRBD1
ASRPTGTGINQPQH | TRBV5-5 | TRBD1
ASSQGRWGGTTEAF | TRBV4-2 | .
SVGSILNTEAF | TRBV29-1 | .
ASSTGAGGSSYEQY | TRBV6-1 | TRBD2
SAREWDRNYGYT | TRBV20-1 | .
SARGQANQPQH | TRBV20-1 | TRBD1
ASSQDGGQGSYGYT | TRBV4-2 | TRBD1
ASSESPRNT | TRBV6-1 | .